A single sample gave rise to the 11 T cell receptor beta chains below, sequenced in a study of a mutant IDH1 vaccine in newly diagnosed glioma. The protocol was immunoSEQ multiplex PCR, while the TCRdb copy is restricted to in-frame clones and leaves out a portion. The data show 45,000 to 65,000 clones, around 60% seen once. Regarding time point: week 47, end of study. A 20-mer mutant IDH1 peptide at 300 ug was injected subcutaneously with topical imiquimod. Their specific antigens are unknown. Sequenced here: peripheral blood mononuclear cells (PBMCs), sampled from a glioma patient whose treatment included an IDH1 peptide vaccine. The receptor source for this set is a man aged 35-49 years with glioma. Some clones in this sample may be carry-over from other donors' samples.

CDR3: CASRGRLGGKPQHF. DNA for the CDR3: TGTGCCAGCAGAGGGCGGCTTGGGGGAAAGCCCCAGCATTTT. V and J are TRBV6-5 and TRBJ1-5; a weak D match, TRBD1 (5 bases). The V gene lost 6 bases and the J gene lost 8 bases, with 17 bases spanning the gap. This CDR3 spans 14 amino acids. CDR1 and CDR2 from the germline V gene are MNHEY and SVGAGI.

The rearrangement joins TRBV5-1 to TRBJ1-1; D ambiguous. The CDR3 totals 14 residues. Germline V CDR1 and CDR2: SGHRS, YFSETQ. The V end lost 3 bases, the J end lost 0 bases, and 9 bases lay between the germline ends. This CDR3 is CASSYGSMNTEAFF. Written as DNA, the CDR3 is TGCGCCAGCAGCTACGGAAGCATGAACACTGAAGCTTTCTTT.

CDR3 in DNA: TGTGCCAGCAGGAGACAGTCCAGCTCCTACGAGCAGTACTTC. It yields the protein CASRRQSSSYEQYF. This sequence joins TRBV2 and TRBJ2-7, with a tentative D call TRBD1 (5 bases). This CDR3 is built from 14 residues. CDR1 and CDR2 from the germline V gene are SNHLY and FYNNEI. Trimming cost V 6 bases and J 0 bases, with 12 bases left between them.

The V and J genes are TRBV6-4 and TRBJ2-6; TRBD2 agrees at 8 bases. The germline gives CDR1 MRHNA, CDR2 SNTAGT. The J segment lost 0 bases and the V segment lost 3 bases, leaving 7 bases of the junction unmatched. The CDR3 length is 18 residues. CDR3 nucleotides: TGTGCCAGCAGTGAGACTAGCGAACAACTCTCTGGGGCCAACGTCCTGACTTTC. Amino acid sequence: CASSETSEQLSGANVLTF.

This clone was counted between two and nine times. The gene calls are TRBV27 and TRBJ2-7, with TRBD2 as a possible D gene (6 bases). The CDR3 is made up of 13 amino acids. Trimming took off 2 bases at V and 6 bases at J, with 11 bases between the two ends. Germline values: CDR1 MNHEY, CDR2 SMNVEV (reference sequence). The CDR3 DNA follows: TGTGCCAGCAGTTTAAGTATGGGGGGCGAGCAGTACTTC. Its protein is CASSLSMGGEQYF.

This chain connects TRBV6-6 to TRBJ1-2; 8 bases are a match to TRBD1. Losses at the gene ends were 5 bases for V and 5 bases for J; bases not matched to a gene: 10. The CDR3 is made up of 15 amino acids. The germline gives CDR1 MNHNY, CDR2 SVGAGI (reference sequence). The CDR3 sequence: CASSAGDRGRYGYTF. DNA of the CDR3: TGTGCCAGCAGTGCAGGTGACAGGGGCAGGTATGGCTACACCTTC.

This clone turned up a few times. The genes are TRBV10-3 and TRBJ1-6; the match to TRBD1 covers 12 bases. With V trimmed by 6 bases and J by 9 bases, 3 bases remained unmatched. CDR3 length: 14 residues. The germline V gene has CDR1 ENHRY and CDR2 SYGVKD. In nucleotides, the CDR3 is TGTGCCATCAGCGGGACAGGGGGCCGTTCACCCCTCCACTTT. The encoded protein is CAISGTGGRSPLHF.

This clone was found a few times. The rearrangement links TRBV5-1 to TRBJ2-5; 7 nucleotides align to TRBD2. This CDR3 has 15 amino acids. V gave up 0 bases and J gave up 6 bases; unmatched junction bases: 8. Germline loops: CDR1 SGHRS, CDR2 YFSETQ. CDR3 nucleotides: TGCGCCAGCAGCTTGGCAGTGGGCGGGGGAAAGACCCAGTACTTC. This translates into CASSLAVGGGKTQYF.

The rearrangement links TRBV7-2 to TRBJ2-6, with D unresolved. The germline V gene has CDR1 SGHTA and CDR2 FQGNSA. The V gene lost 7 bases and the J gene lost 0 bases, with 4 bases spanning the gap. CDR3 length equals 13 residues. The CDR3: CASKFSGANVLTF. The CDR3 DNA reads TGTGCCAGCAAGTTCTCTGGGGCCAACGTCCTGACTTTC.

The chain has TRBV6-5 and TRBJ1-2; D unclear. Germline V lookup: CDR1 MNHEY, CDR2 SVGAGI. Trimming took off 6 bases at V and 8 bases at J, with 16 bases between the two ends. This CDR3 is 13 amino acids long. CDR3 nucleotide sequence: TGTGCCAGCAGACGCGGCCCTCGGTACGGCTACACCTTC. As protein: CASRRGPRYGYTF.

In its sample, this clone is medium-sized. The rearrangement links TRBV2 to TRBJ2-3; the match to TRBD2 covers 11 bases. The CDR3 runs to 15 residues. V shed 8 bases, J shed 1 base, and the junction held 5 bases outside the gene matches. CDR1 and CDR2 (germline): SNHLY, FYNNEI. CDR3 in amino acids: CASGLAGTRTDTQYF. Here the CDR3 DNA reads TGTGCCAGCGGACTAGCGGGTACTCGCACAGATACGCAGTATTTT.